These 25 T cell receptor beta chains originate from one sample sequenced in a study of post-analysis software for immune sequencing data. Unique molecular identifiers had been added to the TCR beta cDNA libraries. TCRdb re-derived calls from the PCR reads in MiXCR, one entry per CDR3 protein. This sample has around 200,000 distinct CDR3 sequences; 29% occur once, and the top ten carry 3.4%. Antigens for these TCRs are unknown. General study results and limits: Four or five TRBV segments occurring more often in patients than controls included TRBV5-6, TRBV5-1 and TRBV20-1.

Sequencing was performed on blood. The receptors were gathered from a girl aged 2-17 years with multiple sclerosis.

There are a few counts of this clonotype. The chain carries TRBV30 and TRBJ2-7, with 11 bases fitting TRBD1. V shed 0 bases and J 4 bases; nucleotides not matched to a gene: 5. Germline CDR1 is GTSNPN and CDR2 is SVGIG (reference sequence). This CDR3 contains 15 residues. The CDR3 spells CAWSVRDRGKYEQYF. CDR3 DNA: TGTGCCTGGAGTGTAAGGGACAGGGGGAAATACGAGCAGTACTTC.

The CDR3 loop is CASRLPKACYGYTF. DNA of the CDR3: TGTGCCAGCAGGTTACCCAAGGCCTGCTATGGCTACACCTTC. The rearrangement links TRBV28 to TRBJ1-2; D gene ambiguous. The CDR3 has 14 residues. The V end lost 6 bases, the J end lost 4 bases, and 15 bases lay between the germline ends. Per the germline V gene, CDR1 is MDHEN and CDR2 is SYDVKM.

On this clonotype itself: Relative to the germline gene, one junction end is altered; a read error may explain this. The CDR3 sequence: CGVEIGTGYERYF. For the CDR3, the DNA is TGCGGCGTGGAGATTGGGACAGGCTACGAGCGGTACTTC. This sequence joins TRBV29-1 and TRBJ2-7; 8 positions match TRBD1. CDR1 and CDR2 (germline): SQVTM, ANQGSEA. The CDR3 consists of 13 residues.

This clonotype was seen ten or more times. The chain couples TRBV29-1 to TRBJ2-7, with D perhaps TRBD1 (6 bases). The CDR3 length is 14 residues. CDR1 and CDR2 from the germline V gene are SQVTM and ANQGSEA. The V and J ends lost 1 base and 2 bases respectively, with 12 bases between them. CDR3 nucleotide sequence: TGCAGCGTTGAAGCCCGGACAGCCCCCTACGAGCAGTACTTC. It translates to CSVEARTAPYEQYF.

This clonotype was observed many times. The chain carries TRBV20-1 and TRBJ1-2; D remains unclear. The CDR3 is made up of 14 amino acids. Trimming took off 0 bases at V and 7 bases at J, with 15 bases between the two ends. CDR1 DFQATT and CDR2 SNEGSKA come from the germline V gene (reference sequence). The CDR3 is CSARDVLAYSGYTF. For the CDR3, the DNA is TGCAGTGCTAGAGATGTACTGGCATATTCTGGCTACACCTTC.

This clonotype was seen ten or more times. This sequence joins TRBV20-1 and TRBJ2-7; D may be TRBD2 (5 bases). V dropped 6 bases and J dropped 2 bases, with 8 bases sitting between them. Germline V gene lookup returns CDR1 DFQATT and CDR2 SNEGSKA (reference sequence). CDR3 size: 11 residues. CDR3: CSAAGPYEQYF. The CDR3 DNA reads TGCAGTGCGGCGGGCCCCTACGAGCAGTACTTC.

The sample holds a few counts of this clonotype. The genes are TRBV18 and TRBJ2-6; no firm D call. Germline values: CDR1 KGHSH, CDR2 LQKENI. CDR3 length: 16 residues. Trimming removed 3 bases from V and 1 base from J, with 10 bases in between. CDR3 region: CASSPLGRSGANVLTF. The CDR3 DNA sequence: TGTGCCAGCTCACCCCTTGGCCGGTCTGGGGCCAACGTCCTGACTTTC.

About this clonotype: Possible read error: a much larger clone is one base away. The CDR3 here is CASSAGASGIHYF. CDR3 in DNA: TGTGCCAGCAGTGCTGGGGCGTCGGGCATTCATTACTTC. The chain carries TRBV25-1 and TRBJ2-4; tentatively, D is TRBD1 (5 bases). Germline CDR1 reads MGHDK; CDR2 reads SYGVNS. The CDR3 sequence is 13 residues long.

This clonotype has a count of ten or more. The CDR3 is CASSFSAGADTYEQYF. CDR3 nucleotide sequence: TGCGCCAGCAGCTTTTCAGCGGGGGCCGACACCTACGAGCAGTACTTC. The chain uses TRBV5-1 and TRBJ2-7, with 8 bases aligning to TRBD2. Unmatched junction bases numbered 9, after V lost 2 bases and J lost 2 bases. The CDR3 length is 16 residues. Looked up from germline, CDR1 is SGHRS and CDR2 is YFSETQ.

This clonotype was seen ten or more times. The genes are TRBV28 and TRBJ2-5; 8 nucleotides agree with TRBD1. Germline V CDR1 and CDR2: MDHEN, SYDVKM. This CDR3 is 16 amino acids long. V trimming: 6 bases; J trimming: 0 bases; junction bases outside the gene matches: 9. The CDR3 loop reads CASSPRKTGDQETQYF. For the CDR3, the DNA is TGTGCCAGCAGCCCGCGAAAGACAGGGGACCAAGAGACCCAGTACTTC.

This clonotype was picked up a small number of times. The rearrangement uses TRBV5-1 and TRBJ2-3, with unresolved D. Trimming cost V 4 bases and J 2 bases, with 8 bases left between them. The CDR3 is 13 residues long. Germline values: CDR1 SGHRS, CDR2 YFSETQ. CDR3: CASSRPTTDTQYF. The CDR3 nucleotides read TGCGCCAGCAGCCGACCCACCACAGATACGCAGTATTTT.

In its sample, this clonotype was seen many times. The chain carries TRBV20-1 and TRBJ2-7, with 11 bases that match TRBD2. This CDR3 is 15 amino acids long. The germline V gene encodes CDR1 DFQATT and CDR2 SNEGSKA (reference sequence). V lost 7 bases, J lost 4 bases, and 12 bases stayed unmatched. CDR3: CSVFGPGLAVYEQYF. The CDR3 DNA reads as TGCAGTGTCTTCGGACCGGGACTAGCGGTATACGAGCAGTACTTC.

The chain uses TRBV5-1 and TRBJ1-5, with D perhaps matching TRBD1 (5 bases). CDR1 and CDR2 (germline): SGHRS, YFSETQ. This CDR3 comprises 15 residues. The V gene lost 4 bases and the J gene lost 0 bases, with 11 bases spanning the gap. The CDR3 DNA reads as TGCGCCAGCAGCCCGGGGCTGGCTAGCAATCAGCCCCAGCATTTT. Translated: CASSPGLASNQPQHF.

J is TRBJ2-2 and V is TRBV5-1; D is unclear. Per germline, CDR1 SGHRS and CDR2 YFSETQ. V lost 0 bases, J lost 3 bases, and 6 bases lay in between. The CDR3 covers 14 residues. The CDR3 here is CASSLDYDTGELFF. In DNA form, the CDR3 reads TGCGCCAGCAGCTTGGACTACGACACCGGGGAGCTGTTTTTT.

This clonotype was seen once. Just one base apart from a much larger clone, this may be a read error. The chain employs TRBV5-6 and TRBJ2-1; 7 positions agree with TRBD2. With 4 bases clipped from V and 10 bases from J, the junction kept 11 bases outside the gene matches. The CDR3 runs to 14 residues. Germline CDR1 is SGHDT and CDR2 is YYEEEE. The CDR3 region is CASSPGLPYYEQFF. Here the CDR3 DNA reads TGTGCCAGCAGCCCGGGACTACCATACTACGAGCAGTTCTTC.

This clonotype was seen repeatedly, ten times or more. The CDR3 sequence: CRILANTDTQYF. The CDR3 DNA sequence: TGCAGGATTCTAGCGAACACAGATACGCAGTATTTT. The chain uses TRBV20-1 and TRBJ2-3; D may be TRBD2 (6 bases). CDR3 length equals 12 residues. CDR1 is DFQATT and CDR2 is SNEGSKA in the germline V gene (reference sequence).

This clonotype was picked up a small number of times. The chain uses TRBV21-1 and TRBJ2-4. TRBV21-1 is given as a pseudogene. This CDR3 is 14 amino acids long. The CDR3 region is CASSKGTDKNIQYF. CDR3 nucleotide sequence: TGTGCCAGCAGCAAAGGAACCGATAAAAACATTCAGTACTTC.

In this sample, this clonotype turned up a few times. The CDR3 is CASSHESDTEAFF. The DNA of the CDR3 is TGTGCCAGCAGCCATGAGAGTGACACTGAAGCTTTCTTT. V usage is TRBV4-2 and J usage is TRBJ1-1; D unresolved. Germline assignment: CDR1 LGHNA and CDR2 YNFKEQ. V was shortened by 3 bases and J by 3 bases, with 8 bases between the two germline ends. The CDR3 runs to 13 residues.

This clonotype has a count of ten or more. The chain is built from TRBV20-1 and TRBJ2-5, with a tentative D call TRBD1 (6 bases). The germline CDR1 and CDR2 sequences are DFQATT and SNEGSKA (reference sequence). V was pared by 4 bases and J by 4 bases, with 16 bases between. The CDR3 extends over 14 amino acids. DNA for the CDR3: TGCAGTGCTAAGTCGGGACAAAAACGAGAGACCCAGTACTTC. This sequence encodes CSAKSGQKRETQYF.

To note about this clonotype: Its ends do not fully match the called genes, so a read error is possible. The chain has TRBV12-3 or TRBV12-4 and TRBJ2-3; the match to TRBD1 covers 7 bases. The CDR3 consists of 16 residues. The CDR3 DNA reads TGTGCCAGCAGTTTAGATCGCAGGGGGACCACAGATATGCAGTATTTT. Its protein is CASSLDRRGTTDMQYF.

Remarks on this clonotype: A single base separates this from a much larger clone, so it may be a read error. The chain carries TRBV29-1 and TRBJ2-1; D unclear. CDR1 is SQVTM, CDR2 ANQGSEA, per germline. CDR3 length: 11 residues. V dropped 0 bases and J dropped 9 bases, with 6 bases sitting between them. CDR3 sequence reads: CSVEEWSEQFF. The CDR3 coding sequence is TGCAGCGTTGAAGAGTGGAGTGAGCAGTTCTTC.

This chain's CDR3 is CASSGRRDRDHGYTF. Written as DNA, the CDR3 is TGTGCCAGCAGCGGCCGCCGGGACAGGGATCATGGCTACACCTTC. The rearrangement uses TRBV7-2 and TRBJ1-2, with 9 bases aligning to TRBD1. From germline, CDR1 is SGHTA and CDR2 FQGNSA. The V segment lost 5 bases and the J segment 6 bases; nucleotides outside the gene matches: 10. The CDR3 totals 15 residues.

This clonotype was seen more than once but under ten times. The rearrangement joins TRBV5-5 to TRBJ1-1; D remains unclear. This CDR3 is 12 amino acids long. Per the germline V gene, CDR1 is SGHKS and CDR2 is YYEKEE (reference sequence). The V end was cut by 2 bases, the J end by 11 bases, with 13 bases between. The CDR3 sequence: CASSLLHSGAFF. In DNA, the CDR3 is TGTGCCAGCAGCTTACTTCATTCCGGGGCTTTCTTT. Looking up the rest from reference TRBV5-5 and TRBJ1-1 gives the full variable domain: DAGVTQSPTHLIKTRGQQVTLRCSPISGHKSVSWYQQVLGQGPQFIFQYYEKEERGRGNFPDRFSARQFPNYSSELNVNALLLGDSALYLCASSLLHSGAFFGQGTRLTVV.

This clonotype has a handful of counts. This sequence joins TRBV20-1 and TRBJ1-1; D unresolved. V was pared by 2 bases and J by 4 bases, with 11 bases between. The length of the CDR3 is 13 residues. Germline CDR1 reads DFQATT; CDR2 reads SNEGSKA (reference sequence). DNA of the CDR3: TGCAGTGCTAGACCGGCCTTACGCACTGAAGCTTTCTTT. It encodes CSARPALRTEAFF.

The chain employs TRBV30 and TRBJ2-4; 7 nucleotides align to TRBD2. The CDR3 has 15 amino acids. Trimming removed 4 bases from V and 2 bases from J; junction bases left unmatched: 8. The germline V gene has CDR1 GTSNPN and CDR2 SVGIG (reference sequence). CDR3 region: CAWNAGAGTKNIQYF. In DNA, the CDR3 is TGTGCCTGGAATGCGGGAGCGGGTACCAAAAACATTCAGTACTTC.